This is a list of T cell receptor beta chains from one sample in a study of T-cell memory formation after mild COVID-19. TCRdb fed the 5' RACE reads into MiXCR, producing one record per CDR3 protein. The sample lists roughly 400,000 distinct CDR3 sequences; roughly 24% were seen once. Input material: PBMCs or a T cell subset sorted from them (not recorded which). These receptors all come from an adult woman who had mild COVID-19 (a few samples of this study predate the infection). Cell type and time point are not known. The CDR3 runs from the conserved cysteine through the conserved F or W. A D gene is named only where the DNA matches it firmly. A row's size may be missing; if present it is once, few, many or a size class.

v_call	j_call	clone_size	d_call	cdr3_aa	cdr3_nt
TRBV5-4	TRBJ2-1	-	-	CASSLVAPYNEQFF	TGTGCCAGCAGCTTAGTAGCACCATACAATGAGCAGTTCTTC
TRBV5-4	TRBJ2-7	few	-	CASSWYEDSAHEQYF	TGTGCCAGCAGCTGGTATGAGGACTCCGCCCACGAGCAGTACTTC
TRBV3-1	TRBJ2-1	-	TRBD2	CASIITPLAGGPVNEQFF	TGTGCCAGCATCATCACACCCCTAGCGGGAGGGCCGGTGAATGAGCAGTTCTTC
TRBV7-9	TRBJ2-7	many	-	CASSSGTPYEQYF	TGTGCCAGCAGCTCAGGGACTCCCTACGAGCAGTACTTC
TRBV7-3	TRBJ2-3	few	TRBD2	CASSRAGGGTDTQYF	TGTGCCAGCAGCCGAGCGGGAGGGGGCACAGATACGCAGTATTTT
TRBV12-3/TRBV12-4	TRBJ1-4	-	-	CASSHSTTNEKLFF	TGTGCCAGCAGTCATTCAACAACTAATGAAAAACTGTTTTTT
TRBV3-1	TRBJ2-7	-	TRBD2	CASSQQLGGIYEQYF	TGTGCCAGCAGCCAGCAGCTCGGGGGGATTTACGAGCAGTACTTC
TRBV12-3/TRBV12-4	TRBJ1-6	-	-	CASSGPGDNSPLHF	TGTGCCAGCAGCGGGCCAGGGGATAATTCACCCCTCCACTTT
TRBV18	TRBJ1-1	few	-	CASSLDGIHMNTEAFF	TGTGCCAGCTCCCTCGACGGCATCCATATGAACACTGAAGCTTTCTTT
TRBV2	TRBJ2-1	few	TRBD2	CASRRLADPLTKNEQFF	TGTGCCAGCAGACGACTAGCGGACCCCCTTACCAAGAATGAGCAGTTCTTC
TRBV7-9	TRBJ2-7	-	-	CASSPRDPYEQYF	TGTGCCAGCAGCCCCCGGGACCCCTACGAGCAGTACTTC
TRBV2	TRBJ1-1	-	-	CASSRIGRTEAFF	TGTGCCAGCAGCAGGATCGGGAGGACTGAAGCTTTCTTT
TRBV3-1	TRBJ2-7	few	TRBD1	CASGQGAYEQYF	TGTGCCAGCGGACAGGGGGCTTACGAGCAGTACTTC
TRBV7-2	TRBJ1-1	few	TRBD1	CASSLTGAGGLTSTEAFF	TGTGCCAGCAGTCTTACAGGGGCAGGGGGCTTGACGAGCACTGAAGCTTTCTTT
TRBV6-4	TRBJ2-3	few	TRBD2	CASSDGTSGRDADTQYF	TGTGCCAGCAGTGACGGGACTAGCGGGAGAGACGCAGATACGCAGTATTTT
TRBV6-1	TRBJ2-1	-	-	CASSDRGGQYNEQFF	TGTGCCAGCAGTGATAGGGGGGGACAGTACAATGAGCAGTTCTTC
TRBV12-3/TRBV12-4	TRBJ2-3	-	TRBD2	CASSPLAGSRTDTQYF	TGTGCCAGCAGCCCCCTAGCGGGTTCCCGGACAGATACGCAGTATTTT
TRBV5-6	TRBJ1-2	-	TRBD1	CASSSTGATYGYTF	TGTGCCAGCAGCTCCACAGGGGCCACCTATGGCTACACCTTC
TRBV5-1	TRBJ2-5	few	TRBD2	CASSLGPSGELETQYF	TGCGCCAGCAGCTTGGGTCCTAGCGGGGAATTGGAGACCCAGTACTTC
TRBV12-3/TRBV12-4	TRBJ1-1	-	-	CASRIQQYTEAFF	TGTGCCAGCAGGATCCAGCAGTACACTGAAGCTTTCTTT
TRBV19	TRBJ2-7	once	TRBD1	CASSKQGTLYEQYF	TGTGCCAGTAGTAAACAGGGGACGCTCTACGAGCAGTACTTC
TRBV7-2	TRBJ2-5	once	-	CASSSLDRTQYF	TGTGCCAGCAGCTCCCTCGACAGGACCCAGTACTTC
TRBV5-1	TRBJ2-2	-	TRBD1	CASSPDRVSGELFF	TGCGCCAGCAGCCCGGACAGGGTTTCCGGGGAGCTGTTTTTT
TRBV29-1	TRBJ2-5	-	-	CSARRVLETQYF	TGCAGCGCCCGAAGGGTTTTGGAGACCCAGTACTTC
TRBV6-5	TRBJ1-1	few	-	CASSYSGHTEAFF	TGTGCCAGCAGTTACTCAGGGCACACTGAAGCTTTCTTT
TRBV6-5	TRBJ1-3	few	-	CASSYSAGPLSGNTIYF	TGTGCCAGCAGTTACTCGGCAGGGCCACTCTCTGGAAACACCATATATTTT
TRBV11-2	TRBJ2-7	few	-	CASSLVDGHEQYF	TGTGCCAGCAGCTTAGTGGATGGGCACGAGCAGTACTTC
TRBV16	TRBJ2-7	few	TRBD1	CASHTGGLYEQYF	TGTGCCAGCCATACAGGGGGCCTCTACGAGCAGTACTTC
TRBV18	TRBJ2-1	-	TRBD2	CASSGLVFYNEQFF	TGTGCCAGCTCAGGACTAGTGTTTTACAATGAGCAGTTCTTC
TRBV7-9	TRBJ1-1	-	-	CASSPQGGMNTEAFF	TGTGCCAGCAGCCCACAAGGTGGAATGAACACTGAAGCTTTCTTT
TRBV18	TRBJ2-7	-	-	CASSPDRVTYEQYF	TGTGCCAGCTCACCGGACAGAGTAACCTACGAGCAGTACTTC
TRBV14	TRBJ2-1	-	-	CASRALGVRQFF	TGTGCCAGCAGGGCGCTAGGAGTGAGGCAGTTCTTC
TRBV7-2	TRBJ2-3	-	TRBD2	CASSSYWGGTSGSPDTQYF	TGTGCCAGCAGCTCCTATTGGGGGGGGACTAGCGGGAGTCCAGATACGCAGTATTTT
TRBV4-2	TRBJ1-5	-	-	CASSQEWDPSWRGGNQPQHF	TGTGCCAGCAGCCAAGAATGGGATCCGTCGTGGAGGGGGGGAAATCAGCCCCAGCATTTT
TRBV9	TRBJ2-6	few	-	CASSGTRTRANVLTF	TGTGCCAGCAGCGGTACTAGGACACGGGCCAACGTCCTGACTTTC
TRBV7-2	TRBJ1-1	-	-	CASSFVGPLNTEAFF	TGTGCCAGCAGCTTTGTGGGACCGCTGAACACTGAAGCTTTCTTT
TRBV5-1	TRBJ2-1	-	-	CASKTAETYNEQFF	TGCGCCAGCAAAACAGCGGAGACATACAATGAGCAGTTCTTC
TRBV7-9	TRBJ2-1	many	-	CASSLTAAYNEQFF	TGTGCCAGCAGCCTAACAGCCGCCTACAATGAGCAGTTCTTC
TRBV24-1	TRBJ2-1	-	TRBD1	CATAGAGGNEQFF	TGTGCCACCGCGGGTGCAGGGGGAAATGAGCAGTTCTTC
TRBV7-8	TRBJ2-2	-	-	CASSLIRRENTGELFF	TGTGCCAGCAGCTTAATACGGCGGGAGAACACCGGGGAGCTGTTTTTT
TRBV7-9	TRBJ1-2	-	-	CASSLIRSYGYTF	TGTGCCAGCAGCTTGATCCGGAGCTATGGCTACACCTTC
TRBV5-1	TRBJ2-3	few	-	CASSPGLPGDTQYF	TGCGCCAGCAGCCCGGGCCTCCCGGGGGATACGCAGTATTTT
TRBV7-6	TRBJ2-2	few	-	CASSPRDTARAGELFF	TGTGCCAGCAGCCCTCGGGACACGGCAAGGGCCGGGGAGCTGTTTTTT
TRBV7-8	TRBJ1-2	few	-	CASSSMYGYTF	TGTGCCAGCAGCTCAATGTATGGCTACACCTTC
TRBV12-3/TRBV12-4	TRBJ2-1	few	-	CASRRLVSSYNEQFF	TGTGCCAGCAGGCGACTGGTGAGCTCCTACAATGAGCAGTTCTTC
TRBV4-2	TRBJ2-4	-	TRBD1	CASSQDLTGAPNIQYF	TGTGCCAGCAGCCAAGATTTAACAGGGGCTCCAAACATTCAGTACTTC